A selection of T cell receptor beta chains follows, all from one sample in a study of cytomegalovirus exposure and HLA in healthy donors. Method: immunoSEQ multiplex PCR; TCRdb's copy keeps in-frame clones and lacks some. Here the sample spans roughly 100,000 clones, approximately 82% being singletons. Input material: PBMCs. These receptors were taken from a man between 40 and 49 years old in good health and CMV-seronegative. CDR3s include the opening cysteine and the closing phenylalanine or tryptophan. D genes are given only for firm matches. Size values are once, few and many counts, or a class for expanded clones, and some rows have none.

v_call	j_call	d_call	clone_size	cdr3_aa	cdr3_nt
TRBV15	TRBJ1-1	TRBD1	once	CATSTGGTTEAFF	TGTGCCACCAGTACAGGGGGGACCACTGAAGCTTTCTTT
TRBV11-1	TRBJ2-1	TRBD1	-	CASSLGRQGYSYNEQFF	TGTGCCAGCAGCTTAGGGAGACAGGGATACTCCTACAATGAGCAGTTCTTC
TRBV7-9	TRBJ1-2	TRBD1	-	CASSSAGTGGLYGYTF	TGTGCCAGCAGCTCCGCGGGGACAGGGGGCTTATATGGCTACACCTTC
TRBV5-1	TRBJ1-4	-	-	CASSLGAGTTQGKKLFF	TGCGCCAGCAGCTTGGGAGCCGGGACTACTCAAGGGAAAAAACTGTTTTTT
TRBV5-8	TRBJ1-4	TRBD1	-	CASSIGTGAPNEKLFF	TGTGCCAGCAGCATCGGGACAGGGGCTCCGAATGAAAAACTGTTTTTT
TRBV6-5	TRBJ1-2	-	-	CASTPGRVGYTF	TGTGCCAGCACCCCGGGGAGGGTTGGCTACACCTTC
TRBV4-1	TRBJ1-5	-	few	CASSQVGGGQPQHF	TGCGCCAGCAGCCAAGTTGGGGGCGGCCAGCCCCAGCATTTT
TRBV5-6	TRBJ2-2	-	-	CASSSRGANTGELFF	TGTGCCAGCAGCTCACGGGGGGCAAACACCGGGGAGCTGTTTTTT
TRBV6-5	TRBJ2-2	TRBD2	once	CASSSGLAATGELFF	TGTGCCAGCAGTTCAGGGCTAGCGGCCACCGGGGAGCTGTTTTTT
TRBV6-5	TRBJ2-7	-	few	CASSRGGSSYEQYF	TGTGCCAGCAGCCGGGGTGGAAGCTCCTACGAGCAGTACTTC
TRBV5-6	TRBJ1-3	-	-	CASSLGPGGNTIYF	TGTGCCAGCAGCTTGGGTCCGGGGGGAAACACCATATATTTT
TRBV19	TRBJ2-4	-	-	CASSAYVAKNIQYF	TGTGCCAGTAGTGCCTATGTAGCCAAAAACATTCAGTACTTC
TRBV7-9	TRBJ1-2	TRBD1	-	CASSTPQTGLYGYTF	TGTGCCAGCAGCACCCCCCAGACAGGGTTATATGGCTACACCTTC
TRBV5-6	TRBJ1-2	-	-	CASSPGVYGYTF	TGTGCCAGCAGCCCCGGGGTCTATGGCTACACCTTC
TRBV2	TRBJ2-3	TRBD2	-	CASSLTGTSGGAGSDTQYF	TGTGCCAGCAGCTTGACCGGGACTAGCGGGGGGGCGGGGTCAGATACGCAGTATTTT
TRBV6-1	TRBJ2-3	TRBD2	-	CASSLERGNTDTQYF	TGTGCCAGCAGTTTAGAGCGGGGAAACACAGATACGCAGTATTTT
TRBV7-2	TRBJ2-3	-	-	CASSLGPGELDTQYF	TGTGCCAGCAGCTTAGGACCCGGGGAACTAGATACGCAGTATTTT
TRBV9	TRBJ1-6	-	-	CASSANNSPLHF	TGTGCCAGCAGCGCTAATAATTCACCCCTCCACTTT
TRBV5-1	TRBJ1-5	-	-	CASSLDGGHNQPQHF	TGCGCCAGCAGCTTGGACGGGGGGCACAATCAGCCCCAGCATTTT
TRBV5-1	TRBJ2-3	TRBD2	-	CASSLDSGTSMPDTQYF	TGCGCCAGCAGCTTGGATTCCGGGACTAGCATGCCAGATACGCAGTATTTT
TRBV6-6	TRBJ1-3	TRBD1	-	CASSVTQGADGNTIYF	TGTGCCAGCAGCGTTACCCAGGGGGCGGATGGAAACACCATATATTTT
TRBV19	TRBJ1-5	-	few	CASSQPRSYQPQHF	TGTGCCAGTAGTCAGCCCAGGTCGTATCAGCCCCAGCATTTT
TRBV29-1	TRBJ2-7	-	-	CSVDGESSYEQYF	TGCAGCGTTGACGGGGAAAGCTCCTACGAGCAGTACTTC
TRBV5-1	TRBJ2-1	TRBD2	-	CASSLPGLAGGGYNEQFF	TGCGCCAGCAGCTTACCGGGACTAGCGGGGGGCGGATACAATGAGCAGTTCTTC
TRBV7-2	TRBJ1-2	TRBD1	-	CASSLGQGFNYGYTF	TGTGCCAGCAGCTTGGGACAGGGATTCAACTATGGCTACACCTTC
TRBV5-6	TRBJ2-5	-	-	CASSLVLEQKETQYF	TGTGCCAGCAGCTTGGTGCTGGAACAGAAAGAGACCCAGTACTTC
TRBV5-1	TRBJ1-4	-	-	CASRQRYSSYSGDEKLFF	TGCGCCAGCCGACAGCGCTACTCTTCCTATTCGGGTGATGAAAAACTGTTTTTT
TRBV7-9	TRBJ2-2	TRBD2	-	CASSRSGGLTGELFF	TGTGCCAGCAGCAGATCGGGGGGGCTAACCGGGGAGCTGTTTTTT
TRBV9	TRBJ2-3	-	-	CASSVVGGPDTQYF	TGTGCCAGCAGCGTAGTTGGGGGCCCAGATACGCAGTATTTT
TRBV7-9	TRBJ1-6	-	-	CASSPWDTANSPLHF	TGTGCCAGCAGCCCCTGGGACACTGCTAATTCACCCCTCCACTTT
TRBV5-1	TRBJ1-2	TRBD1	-	CASSRGQGGLYGYTF	TGCGCCAGCAGCCGAGGACAGGGGGGGCTCTATGGCTACACCTTC
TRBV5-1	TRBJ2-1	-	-	CASSVVPSSYNEQFF	TGCGCCAGCAGCGTGGTCCCGAGCTCCTACAATGAGCAGTTCTTC
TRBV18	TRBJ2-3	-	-	CASSEGPDTQYF	TGTGCCAGCTCAGAGGGTCCGGATACGCAGTATTTT
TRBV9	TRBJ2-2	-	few	CASSVGGGQNTGELFF	TGTGCCAGCAGCGTGGGCGGGGGCCAAAACACCGGGGAGCTGTTTTTT
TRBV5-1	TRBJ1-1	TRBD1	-	CASSIQGGAEAFF	TGCGCCAGCAGCATCCAGGGGGGCGCTGAAGCTTTCTTT
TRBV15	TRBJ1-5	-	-	CATSRGLGFQGNQPQHF	TGTGCCACCAGCAGAGGACTAGGGTTCCAAGGCAATCAGCCCCAGCATTTT
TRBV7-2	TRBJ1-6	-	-	CASSFSQGNPLHF	TGTGCCAGCAGCTTTTCACAGGGTAATCCCCTCCACTTT
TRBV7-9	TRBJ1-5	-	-	CASSLNSSNQPQHF	TGTGCCAGCAGCTTAAACAGTAGCAATCAGCCCCAGCATTTT
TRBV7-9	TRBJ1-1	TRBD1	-	CASSFRDRNTEAFF	TGTGCCAGCAGCTTCCGGGACAGGAACACTGAAGCTTTCTTT
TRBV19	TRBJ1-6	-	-	CASTQSSYNSPLHF	TGTGCCAGTACACAGAGCTCCTATAATTCACCCCTCCACTTT
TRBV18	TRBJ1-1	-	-	CASSPAFGGGGTEAFF	TGTGCCAGCTCACCAGCGTTCGGGGGAGGGGGCACTGAAGCTTTCTTT
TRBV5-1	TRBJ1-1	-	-	CASSPTVQNTEAFF	TGCGCCAGCAGCCCGACAGTGCAGAACACTGAAGCTTTCTTT
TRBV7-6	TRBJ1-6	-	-	CASSRSRDSYNSPLHF	TGTGCCAGCAGCCGTAGCCGGGACTCCTATAATTCACCCCTCCACTTT
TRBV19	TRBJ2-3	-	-	CASSATTDTQYF	TGTGCCAGTAGTGCTACCACAGATACGCAGTATTTT
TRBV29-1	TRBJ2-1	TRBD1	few	CSVSGDSSSYNEQFF	TGCAGCGTATCCGGGGACAGCTCATCCTACAATGAGCAGTTCTTC
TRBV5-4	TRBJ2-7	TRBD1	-	CASTASTGGIYEQYF	TGTGCCAGCACCGCATCAACAGGGGGCATCTACGAGCAGTACTTC